The clone carrying this T cell receptor beta chain was picked up many times. MiXCR, run by TCRdb on the 5' RACE reads, gives a single entry per CDR3 protein. The table records about 90,000 distinct CDR3 sequences, about 13% of them present only once. The trim removed 5 bases at V and 8 bases at J, leaving 2 bases unmatched. The CDR3 covers 13 residues. These data originate in a study of neurological immune-mediated disorders. Sample time point: longitudinal time-point 2. V gene TRBV12-3 or TRBV12-4 combines with J gene TRBJ1-6; TRBD1 agrees at 8 bases. This sequence originates from a female donor with HTLV-1-associated myelopathy (HAM/TSP). Sequenced sample: PBMCs. Here the CDR3 reads CASSPDRDSPLHF. The CDR3 coding sequence is TGTGCCAGCAGTCCGGACAGGGATTCACCCCTCCACTTT.